The entry that follows covers one T cell receptor (beta chain) sequence. This sample stems from a study of control samples from healthy donors and cancer patients. The germline V gene has CDR1 MGHRA and CDR2 YSYEKL. This CDR3 has 16 residues. V shed 4 bases, J shed 0 bases, and the junction held 8 bases outside the gene matches. TCRdb keeps only in-frame clones here, not all; method: immunoSEQ multiplex PCR. Here the sample spans under 450,000 clones, over 75% being singletons. This TCR came from a man between 35 and 55 years old with head and neck cancer. V usage is TRBV4-1 and J usage is TRBJ2-7; TRBD2 matches at 8 bases. Sequencing was done on a sample of PBMCs. This chain's CDR3 is CASSLTSGGSSYEQYF. The CDR3 region has the DNA TGCGCCAGCAGCCTCACTAGCGGAGGGAGCTCCTACGAGCAGTACTTC.